These T cell receptor beta chains were read from a single sample in a study of blood T cell repertoires in COVID-19. Measured with immunoSEQ multiplex PCR; TCRdb has only the in-frame clones, and not every one. The sample records more than 150,000 clones, over 80% being singletons. Sequenced sample: peripheral blood. The receptors shown here come from a woman in her 30s with acute or convalescent COVID-19. Each CDR3 is given with its conserved first and last residue. Each record gives: J gene, V gene, CDR3 protein.

TRBJ2-1 | TRBV2 | CASSYARHQLIYNEQFF
TRBJ2-5 | TRBV7-9 | CASSTAETQYF
TRBJ1-6 | TRBV27 | CASSSLIGQYNSPLHF
TRBJ1-1 | TRBV4-3 | CASSQDGGQVAFF
TRBJ2-7 | TRBV28 | CASVGDIIYEQYF
TRBJ2-7 | TRBV18 | CASSPDNSYEQYF
TRBJ2-2 | TRBV30 | CAWSGYRGSGELFF
TRBJ2-7 | TRBV29-1 | CSAKLGDYEQYF
TRBJ1-2 | TRBV19 | CASSSQGRGYTF
TRBJ2-2 | TRBV7-2 | CASSPPPGLASAGELFF
TRBJ1-2 | TRBV7-2 | CASSLAGQIYGYTF
TRBJ2-1 | TRBV4-1 | CASSQGGYEQFF
TRBJ2-7 | TRBV19 | CASRDAGTGIEQYF
TRBJ1-2 | TRBV4-1 | CASSQIREYGYTF
TRBJ2-3 | TRBV5-6 | CASSFGSGGAESDTQYF
TRBJ2-7 | TRBV7-6 | CASSLLGTGGYEQYF
TRBJ1-2 | TRBV11-2 | CASSLVQGDYGYTF
TRBJ2-5 | TRBV5-1 | CASSFRGTYQETQYF
TRBJ1-1 | TRBV5-1 | CASSRGGVGNTEAFF
TRBJ2-1 | TRBV19 | CASGLDTGEWLINEQFF
TRBJ1-4 | TRBV9 | CASSEDRGAPNEKLFF
TRBJ1-1 | TRBV3-1/TRBV3-2 | CASSQGRQRFIEAFF
TRBJ1-2 | TRBV28 | CASSFRQGNGYTF
TRBJ2-7 | TRBV2 | CASSGTRAYEQYF
TRBJ1-3 | TRBV21-1 | CASMLPTEGNTIYF
TRBJ1-5 | TRBV27 | CASRGQLLNQPQHF
TRBJ2-1 | TRBV3-1/TRBV3-2 | CASSHARGTSYNEQFF
TRBJ2-7 | TRBV10-3 | CAIRALAGGSNEQYF
TRBJ1-2 | TRBV5-4 | CASSLGGGYTF
TRBJ2-7 | TRBV7-2 | CASSLRQGGAYEQYF
TRBJ1-2 | TRBV19 | CASRGQGADYGYTF
TRBJ1-4 | TRBV18 | CASSPEQRTFNEKLFF
TRBJ1-2 | TRBV7-8 | CASSLGTGENYGYTF
TRBJ2-5 | TRBV11-3 | CASSSSGRQETQYF
TRBJ1-2 | TRBV28 | CASSFPGTGVLHYGYTF
TRBJ1-2 | TRBV6-5 | CASRRQSPGNYGYTF
TRBJ2-1 | TRBV2 | CASSGRRERIGQFF
TRBJ1-5 | TRBV29-1 | CSVVWGRGQPQHF
TRBJ2-5 | TRBV30 | CARGGGSGETQYF
TRBJ2-1 | TRBV19 | CASTTDRAVDEQFF
TRBJ2-1 | TRBV7-8 | CASSRGLAGYNEQFF
TRBJ2-3 | TRBV28 | CASSLGVAGSTDTQYF
TRBJ1-2 | TRBV4-3 | CASSQDGTPRAHGYTF
TRBJ1-5 | TRBV27 | CASRLQGTGQPQHF